Following are 20 T cell receptor beta chains from one sample sequenced in a study of cytomegalovirus exposure and HLA in healthy donors (dated by TCRdb to 2016 to 2017). Library generation was performed with the immunoSEQ multiplex PCR assay. For the multiplex PCR, a mixture combining 60 forward primers for TCR Vbeta segments and 13 reverse primers for TCR Jbeta segments was used. TCRdb limited this immuneACCESS table to in-frame rearrangements with V and J called. A share of clones is missing; checked studies link under half to unresolved V genes, and the rest is unexplained. In this sample the table shows 90,000 to 110,000 clones, about 86% of which occur a single time. The ten largest clones take up less than 2.5% of the sample. The source material was PBMCs. These receptors originate from a woman aged 30 to 39 in good health and CMV-seronegative.

The chain has TRBV11-2 and TRBJ2-1; D is perhaps TRBD2 (5 bases). CDR1 is SGHAT, CDR2 FQNNGV, per germline. This CDR3 spans 13 amino acids. The V and J ends lost 0 bases and 5 bases respectively, with 5 bases between them. The CDR3 nucleotides are TGTGCCAGCAGCTTAGACGGGAACAATGAGCAGTTCTTC. Translation gives CASSLDGNNEQFF.

This chain uses TRBV10-3 with TRBJ1-2; 7 bases line up with TRBD1. The junction had 6 bases not matched to a gene; V was cut back by 11 bases and J by 3 bases. Germline V lookup: CDR1 ENHRY, CDR2 SYGVKD. This CDR3 contains 12 residues. The CDR3 loop is CASHRGDYGYTF. The CDR3 bases are TGTGCCTCGCACAGGGGCGACTATGGCTACACCTTC.

The V gene is TRBV5-1, the J gene TRBJ2-6; TRBD1 matches 12 bases. Germline CDR1 and CDR2: SGHRS and YFSETQ. V shed 0 bases, J shed 3 bases, and the junction held 4 bases outside the gene matches. The CDR3 extends over 18 amino acids. The CDR3 loop is CASSLVGQGAGGANVLTF. The CDR3 DNA follows: TGCGCCAGCAGCTTGGTGGGACAGGGGGCGGGTGGGGCCAACGTCCTGACTTTC.

The rearrangement uses TRBV5-6 and TRBJ1-1, with 7 nucleotides matching TRBD1. CDR1 SGHDT and CDR2 YYEEEE come from the germline V gene. V dropped 2 bases and J dropped 6; count of bases not matched to a gene: 10. The CDR3 runs 15 residues. The DNA for the CDR3 is TGTGCCAGCAGCTTAGGGCGGGACAGAGGTCCTGAAGCTTTCTTT. This codes for CASSLGRDRGPEAFF. Complete variable domain (other parts from reference TRBV5-6 and TRBJ1-1): DAGVTQSPTHLIKTRGQQVTLRCSPKSGHDTVSWYQQALGQGPQFIFQYYEEEERQRGNFPDRFSGHQFPNYSSELNVNALLLGDSALYLCASSLGRDRGPEAFFGQGTRLTVV.

V gene TRBV7-9 combines with J gene TRBJ1-2; TRBD1 matches 8 bases. The germline CDR1 and CDR2 sequences are SEHNR and FQNEAQ (reference sequence). The CDR3 sequence is 15 residues long. V shed 1 base, J shed 2 bases, and the junction held 3 bases outside the gene matches. CDR3 amino acids: CASSLGTGGNYGYTF. In DNA, the CDR3 is TGTGCCAGCAGCTTAGGCACAGGGGGAAACTATGGCTACACCTTC.

The CDR3 here is CASSESGIFYEQYF. The CDR3 nucleotides read TGTGCCAGCAGCGAGAGCGGGATTTTTTACGAGCAGTACTTC. The V call is TRBV7-2, the J call TRBJ2-5, with 7 bases aligning to TRBD2. The end of the DNA fits TRBJ2-7 better, so the J call may be wrong. Germline loops: CDR1 SGHTA, CDR2 FQGNSA. CDR3 length equals 14 residues.

For the CDR3, the DNA is TGCGCCAGCAGCGGCCTACAGGGAGTGGGCACTGAAGCTTTCTTT. Protein: CASSGLQGVGTEAFF. The chain combines TRBV5-1 with TRBJ1-1, with D maybe TRBD1 (6 bases). The V gene lost 4 bases and the J gene lost 4 bases, with 17 bases spanning the gap. Germline loops: CDR1 SGHRS, CDR2 YFSETQ. This CDR3 has 15 amino acids.

This clone showed up just a few times. The chain links TRBV5-1 to TRBJ2-7; D may be TRBD2 (5 bases). Trimming left V 2 bases short and J 7 bases short, with 19 bases between. Germline lookup yields CDR1 SGHRS and CDR2 YFSETQ. CDR3 length: 15 amino acids. The CDR3, as DNA: TGCGCCAGCAGCTTCTCCCCCACCACGGGGTCGGAGCAGTACTTC. Translation: CASSFSPTTGSEQYF. The entire variable domain, with the rest obtained from reference TRBV5-1 and TRBJ2-7, is as follows: KAGVTQTPRYLIKTRGQQVTLSCSPISGHRSVSWYQQTPGQGLQFLFEYFSETQRNKGNFPGRFSGRQFSNSRSEMNVSTLELGDSALYLCASSFSPTTGSEQYFGPGTRLTVT.

This chain uses TRBV5-1 with TRBJ1-2; D ambiguous. Germline values: CDR1 SGHRS, CDR2 YFSETQ. The ends were cut back, 3 bases at V and 4 bases at J, with 10 bases in the middle. CDR3 size: 13 residues. CDR3 loop: CASSSSGSYGYTF. DNA of the CDR3: TGCGCCAGCAGCTCATCGGGGAGCTATGGCTACACCTTC.

The chain carries TRBV15 and TRBJ1-5; 9 positions match TRBD1. The CDR3 loop spans 15 amino acids. V was clipped by 6 bases and J by 5 bases; unmatched bases: 8. Per germline, CDR1 LNHNV and CDR2 YYDKDF (reference sequence). The CDR3 sequence is CATSPKDRGYQPQHF. Here the CDR3 DNA reads TGTGCCACCAGTCCCAAGGACAGGGGTTATCAGCCCCAGCATTTT.

DNA for the CDR3: TGTGCCAGCAGCTGGACAGCAAACTATGGCTACACCTTC. This gives the protein CASSWTANYGYTF. The V call is TRBV27, the J call TRBJ1-2; weak D call: TRBD1 (6 bases). This CDR3 is built from 13 residues. The germline gives CDR1 MNHEY, CDR2 SMNVEV (reference sequence). Trimming took 6 bases from V and 2 from J, leaving 10 bases between them.

This clone occurred a few times. The rearrangement uses TRBV2 and TRBJ1-4; TRBD1 matches 7 bases. The V and J ends lost 4 bases and 8 bases, in that order; junction bases with no gene match: 7. Germline loops: CDR1 SNHLY, CDR2 FYNNEI. The CDR3 runs to 14 residues. CDR3 sequence: CASSGQGFREKLFF. CDR3 DNA: TGTGCCAGCAGTGGACAGGGTTTTCGGGAAAAACTGTTTTTT.

The chain combines TRBV27 with TRBJ2-7; 9 bases are a match to TRBD1. The CDR3 covers 15 residues. Germline CDR1 MNHEY, CDR2 SMNVEV (reference sequence). The V and J ends lost 6 bases and 1 base, in that order; junction bases with no gene match: 7. The CDR3 DNA reads as TGTGCCAGCAGCCTTAAGACAGGGGGGTCCTACGAGCAGTACTTC. It encodes CASSLKTGGSYEQYF.

V and J are TRBV4-1 and TRBJ2-2; no clear D. The CDR3 is 17 amino acids. The germline gives CDR1 MGHRA, CDR2 YSYEKL. Trimming took off 2 bases at V and 1 base at J, with 14 bases between the two ends. The CDR3: CASSQKSPVGNTGELFF. CDR3 nucleotides: TGCGCCAGCAGCCAAAAAAGCCCCGTCGGGAACACCGGGGAGCTGTTTTTT.

J is TRBJ1-5 and V is TRBV6-1, with a weak D call TRBD1 (5 bases). The CDR3 is 16 residues long. Germline CDR1 is MNHNS and CDR2 is SASEGT. Trimming took 2 bases from V and 3 from J, leaving 14 bases between them. CDR3 coding DNA: TGTGCCAGCAGTGAATCCCTACGGGGGGTCAATCAGCCCCAGCATTTT. Amino acids: CASSESLRGVNQPQHF.

This clone turned up a few times. The genes are TRBV5-6 and TRBJ2-7, with TRBD1 as a possible D gene (5 bases). This CDR3 has 14 amino acids. From germline, CDR1 is SGHDT and CDR2 YYEEEE. Trimming shortened V by 0 bases and J by 3 bases, and 10 bases separated the two germline ends. CDR3 in DNA: TGTGCCAGCAGCTTGGGCCTAAGGGGCTACGAGCAGTACTTC. Residues: CASSLGLRGYEQYF. The full variable domain, rest sourced from reference TRBV5-6 and TRBJ2-7, is DAGVTQSPTHLIKTRGQQVTLRCSPKSGHDTVSWYQQALGQGPQFIFQYYEEEERQRGNFPDRFSGHQFPNYSSELNVNALLLGDSALYLCASSLGLRGYEQYFGPGTRLTVT.

As to this clone: Other DNA sequences from this sample encode an identical CDR3 as well. The chain has TRBV7-2 and TRBJ2-2; no clear D. Germline V gives CDR1 SGHTA, CDR2 FQGNSA. The CDR3 is 12 amino acids. V shed 4 bases and J shed 3 bases, with 3 bases lying between them. The CDR3 region has the DNA TGTGCCAGCAGCTCCGACACCGGGGAGCTGTTTTTT. This translates into CASSSDTGELFF.

The table lists this clone with a count of one. This chain joins TRBV10-3 and TRBJ2-1; TRBD2 agrees at 8 bases. This CDR3 has 18 amino acids. Unmatched junction bases numbered 11, after V lost 4 bases and J lost 0 bases. Germline CDR1 is ENHRY and CDR2 is SYGVKD. CDR3 region: CAISGLASGYSSYNEQFF. CDR3 nucleotides: TGTGCCATCAGTGGCCTAGCTAGCGGGTATAGCTCCTACAATGAGCAGTTCTTC.

This clone was recorded a few times. The chain recombines TRBV7-3 with TRBJ2-1; TRBD2 matches 11 bases. Germline V gene lookup returns CDR1 SGHTA and CDR2 FQGTGA. The CDR3 consists of 17 residues. The V segment lost 2 bases and the J segment 4 bases; nucleotides outside the gene matches: 7. The CDR3 DNA reads as TGTGCCAGCAGCTTACAGGTAGCGGGAGGGCCTTACAATGAGCAGTTCTTC. Its translation: CASSLQVAGGPYNEQFF.

The chain recombines TRBV6-1 with TRBJ2-5; maybe TRBD2 (6 bases). Looked up from germline, CDR1 is MNHNS and CDR2 is SASEGT. CDR3 length: 13 residues. Between the trimmed V and J ends, which lost 3 bases and 4 bases, there was a span of 9 bases. The CDR3 coding sequence is TGTGCCAGCAGTGAGCAGGGAGGAGAGACCCAGTACTTC. The encoded protein is CASSEQGGETQYF.